The clone carrying this T cell receptor beta chain has just a few counts. Its matching antigen is unknown. These data are taken from a study of molecular identifiers for immune sequencing clone quantification. TCRdb processed the PCR reads anew with MiXCR; each CDR3 protein has one entry. The top ten hold about 7% of the sample, which has over 35,000 distinct CDR3 sequences, roughly 18% seen once. Study results and caveats: Among about a million naive cells, as was reported, spiked Jurkat TCR RNA from one cell was detectable.

The sequencing sample was made of naive CD8+ T cells from blood, with Jurkat cell RNA spiked in. Subset in this sample: FACS-sorted CD8+CD4-CCR7+CD45RA+ naive T cells. The TCR comes from a human donor in good health. Some libraries in this study had Jurkat cell RNA spiked in.

The CDR3 sequence: CASTFTPRENEQFF. CDR3 nucleotides: TGTGCCAGTACCTTCACCCCCCGGGAAAATGAGCAGTTCTTC. The chain carries TRBV19 and TRBJ2-1; TRBD2 is a possible D gene (5 bases). Germline V CDR1 and CDR2: LNHDA, SQIVND (reference sequence). The CDR3 loop spans 14 amino acids. The V gene lost 7 bases and the J gene lost 7 bases, with 17 bases spanning the gap.